This entry describes one T cell receptor (beta chain). Its antigen is not known. Use of 60 Vbeta and 13 Jbeta primers characterized the PCR. Measured with immunoSEQ multiplex PCR; TCRdb has only the in-frame clones, and not every one. Of about 98,000 clones in the sample, around 86% were seen once. Germline trimming cut 6 bases from V and 5 bases from J; bases unmatched to any gene: 1. The CDR3 spans 13 residues. Germline loops: CDR1 MDHEN, CDR2 SYDVKM. This sample stems from a study of cytomegalovirus exposure and HLA in healthy donors. Study observations and caveats: Follow-up analysis seemed to connect common viral pathogens with several of the most significant clusters identified. The authors assumed roughly uniform sequencing depth across donors for presence/absence analyses. Upon later analysis, HLA-associated TCR beta chains proved more clonally expanded than other, equally common chains.

Sequencing was performed on PBMCs. The chain links TRBV28 to TRBJ2-7; TRBD2 agrees at 13 bases. This clonotype was sampled from a female donor in good health and CMV-seropositive. The CDR3 here is CASRLAGGDEQYF. CDR3 nucleotides: TGTGCCAGCAGACTAGCGGGAGGGGACGAGCAGTACTTC.